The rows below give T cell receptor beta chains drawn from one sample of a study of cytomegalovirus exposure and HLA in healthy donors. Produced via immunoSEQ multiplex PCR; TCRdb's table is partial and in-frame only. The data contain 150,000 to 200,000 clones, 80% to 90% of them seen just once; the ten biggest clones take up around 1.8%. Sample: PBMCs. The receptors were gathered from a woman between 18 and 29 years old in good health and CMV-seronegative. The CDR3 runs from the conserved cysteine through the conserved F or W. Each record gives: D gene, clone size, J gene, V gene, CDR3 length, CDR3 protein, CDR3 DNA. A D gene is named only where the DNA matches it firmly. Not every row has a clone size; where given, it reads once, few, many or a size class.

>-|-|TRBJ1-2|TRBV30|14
CAWGGVGANYGYTF
TGTGCCTGGGGGGGGGTTGGTGCTAACTATGGCTACACCTTC
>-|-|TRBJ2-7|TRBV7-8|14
CASSFLGASYEQYF
TGTGCCAGCAGCTTCCTGGGGGCCTCCTACGAGCAGTACTTC
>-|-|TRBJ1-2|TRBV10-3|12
CAISRVEYGYTF
TGTGCCATCAGCAGGGTAGAGTATGGCTACACCTTC
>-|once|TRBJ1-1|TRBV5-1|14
CASSLSFLVQKAFF
TGCGCCAGCAGCTTGAGCTTCTTGGTACAGAAAGCTTTCTTT
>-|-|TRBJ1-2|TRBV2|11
CASSETGSWTF
TGTGCCAGCAGTGAAACAGGGTCGTGGACCTTC
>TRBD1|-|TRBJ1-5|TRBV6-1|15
CASSDYRGSNQPQHF
TGTGCCAGCAGTGACTACAGGGGCAGCAATCAGCCCCAGCATTTT
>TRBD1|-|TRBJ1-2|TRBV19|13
CASSMDRADGYTF
TGTGCCAGTAGTATGGACAGGGCGGATGGCTACACCTTC
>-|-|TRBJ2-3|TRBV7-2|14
CASSLISTTDTQYF
TGTGCCAGCAGCTTAATCTCTACTACAGATACGCAGTATTTT
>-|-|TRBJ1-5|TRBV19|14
CASSTTVGNQPQHF
TGTGCCAGTAGTACGACAGTAGGCAATCAGCCCCAGCATTTT
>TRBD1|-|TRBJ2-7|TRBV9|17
CASSPELGQGSSYEQYF
TGTGCCAGCAGCCCGGAACTGGGACAGGGAAGTTCCTACGAGCAGTACTTC
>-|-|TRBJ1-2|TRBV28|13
CASSFGQNYGYTF
TGTGCCAGCAGTTTTGGACAGAACTATGGCTACACCTTC
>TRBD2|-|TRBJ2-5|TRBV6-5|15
CASRQTSGSYETQYF
TGTGCCAGCAGGCAGACTAGCGGGAGTTATGAGACCCAGTACTTC
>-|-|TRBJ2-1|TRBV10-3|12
CAISRLAGEQFF
TGTGCCATCAGTCGACTGGCGGGAGAGCAGTTCTTC
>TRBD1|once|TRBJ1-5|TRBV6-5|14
CASSTRPGGQPQHF
TGTGCCAGCAGTACGCGACCAGGGGGTCAGCCCCAGCATTTT
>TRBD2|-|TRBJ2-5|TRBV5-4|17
CASSSGLAGVGGETQYF
TGTGCCAGCAGCTCGGGACTAGCGGGAGTAGGGGGAGAGACCCAGTACTTC
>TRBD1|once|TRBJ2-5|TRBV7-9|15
CASSLGAGQGETQYF
TGTGCCAGCAGCTTAGGGGCAGGACAGGGCGAGACCCAGTACTTC
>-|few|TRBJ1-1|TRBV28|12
CASRYSNTEAFF
TGTGCCAGCAGATACTCGAACACTGAAGCTTTCTTT